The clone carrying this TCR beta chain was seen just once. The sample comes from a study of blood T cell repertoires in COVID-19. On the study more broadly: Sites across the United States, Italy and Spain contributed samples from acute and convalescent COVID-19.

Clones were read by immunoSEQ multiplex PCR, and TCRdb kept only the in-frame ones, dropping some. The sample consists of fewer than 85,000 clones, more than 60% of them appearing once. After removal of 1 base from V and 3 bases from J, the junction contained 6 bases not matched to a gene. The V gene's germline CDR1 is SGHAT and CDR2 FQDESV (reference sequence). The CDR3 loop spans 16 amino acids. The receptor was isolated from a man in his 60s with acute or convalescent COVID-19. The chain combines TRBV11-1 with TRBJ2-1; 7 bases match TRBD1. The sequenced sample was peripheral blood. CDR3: CASSLVGDRDYNEQFF. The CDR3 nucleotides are TGTGCCAGCAGCTTAGTCGGGGACAGAGACTACAATGAGCAGTTCTTC.